The 10 T cell receptor beta chains below come from one sample, sequenced in a study of T cells in narcolepsy (dated 2018 in TCRdb). The library came from the immunoSEQ multiplex PCR assay. TCRdb retrieved this table from immuneACCESS and kept in-frame rearrangements only. Not all clones are present; in checked studies, unresolved V genes account for under half, and no reason is known for the remainder. Here the sample has 35,000 to 40,000 clones; roughly 84% occur a single time. Together, the top ten hold roughly 1.6% of the sample. Material: CD45RA- memory CD4+ T cells from PBMCs. In light of the paper, this sample's cell subset or site label describes: memory T cells sorted ex vivo from peripheral blood. These receptors all stem from a human donor with narcolepsy.

This clone was seen a handful of times. The gene calls are TRBV10-2 and TRBJ2-7; D is uncertain. This CDR3 has 12 residues. Trimming took off 8 bases at V and 1 base at J, with 9 bases between the two ends. CDR1 and CDR2 from the germline V gene are WSHSY and SAAADI. The CDR3 DNA is TGCGCCAGCCGCCCGAATTCCTACGAGCAGTACTTC. This codes for CASRPNSYEQYF.

V usage is TRBV5-1 and J usage is TRBJ1-6; tentative D call: TRBD1 (5 bases). Trimming cost V 1 base and J 7 bases, with 18 bases left between them. The CDR3 spans 17 residues. Germline CDR1 and CDR2: SGHRS and YFSETQ. CDR3: CASSLWSPGSVNSPLHF. As DNA, the CDR3 is TGCGCCAGCAGCTTGTGGAGTCCAGGGTCGGTGAATTCACCCCTCCACTTT.

In its sample, this clone was seen a few times. CDR3 residues: CASSLQGAGNTIYF. The DNA for the CDR3 is TGTGCCAGCAGCTTACAGGGGGCTGGAAACACCATATATTTT. The gene calls are TRBV7-2 and TRBJ1-3, with 7 bases aligning to TRBD1. V lost 2 bases to trimming and J lost 2 bases; unmatched junction nucleotides: 0. Germline V lookup: CDR1 SGHTA, CDR2 FQGNSA. The CDR3 covers 14 residues.

This clone was seen once. The gene calls are TRBV2 and TRBJ1-4, with D hard to call. Germline V lookup: CDR1 SNHLY, CDR2 FYNNEI. The CDR3 has 16 residues. Deletions cut 4 bases from V and 0 bases from J, with 12 bases between. This chain's CDR3 is CASSGKLSPTNEKLFF. CDR3 sequence (DNA): TGTGCCAGCAGTGGAAAACTGTCCCCAACTAATGAAAAACTGTTTTTT.

V is TRBV4-3 and J is TRBJ2-2, with unresolved D. The germline V gene has CDR1 LGHNA and CDR2 YSLEER. The ends were cut back, 0 bases at V and 1 base at J, with 6 bases in the middle. This CDR3 has 15 residues. The CDR3 region has the DNA TGCGCCAGCAGCCAAGAAGAAGGGAACACCGGGGAGCTGTTTTTT. As protein: CASSQEEGNTGELFF.

This clone was observed once. The chain has TRBV19 and TRBJ2-1; D is perhaps TRBD2 (6 bases). CDR1 and CDR2 (germline): LNHDA, SQIVND (reference sequence). Trimming took 2 bases from V and 5 from J, leaving 10 bases between them. The length of the CDR3 is 14 residues. The CDR3 here is CASSILGRNNEQFF. In DNA, the CDR3 is TGTGCCAGTAGTATACTGGGGAGGAACAATGAGCAGTTCTTC.

The V and J genes are TRBV6-6 and TRBJ2-7, with TRBD1 identical over 7 bases. Germline V CDR1 and CDR2: MNHNY, SVGAGI (reference sequence). The V segment lost 6 bases and the J segment 2 bases; nucleotides outside the gene matches: 10. The CDR3 is made up of 15 amino acids. The CDR3 nucleotides read TGTGCCAGCAGAAGCCCGACAGGGAGAGCCTACGAGCAGTACTTC. This sequence encodes CASRSPTGRAYEQYF.

For the CDR3, the DNA is TGTGCCAGCAGTTTAGTAGCCTACGAGCAGTACTTC. It yields the protein CASSLVAYEQYF. The rearrangement uses TRBV28 and TRBJ2-7; D remains ambiguous. Trimming left V 2 bases short and J 2 bases short, with 4 bases between. This CDR3 comprises 12 residues. Germline assignment: CDR1 MDHEN and CDR2 SYDVKM.

The chain employs TRBV4-2 and TRBJ2-1, with 8 bases aligning to TRBD2. This CDR3 is 17 amino acids long. With 0 bases clipped from V and 5 bases from J, the junction kept 9 bases outside the gene matches. The germline gives CDR1 LGHNA, CDR2 YNFKEQ. CDR3 amino acids: CASSQDRRGGPHNEQFF. Written as DNA, the CDR3 is TGTGCCAGCAGCCAAGATCGTCGGGGGGGGCCTCACAATGAGCAGTTCTTC.

The J gene is TRBJ1-2, the V gene TRBV5-6, with 7 bases aligning to TRBD1. The CDR3 extends over 13 amino acids. The germline V gene has CDR1 SGHDT and CDR2 YYEEEE. Trimming took 3 bases from V and 5 from J; bases not matched to a gene: 4. In DNA form, the CDR3 reads TGTGCCAGCAGCTATGACAGGGAATATGGCTACACCTTC. It translates to CASSYDREYGYTF.